This TCR beta chain was sequenced during a study of T cells after yellow fever vaccination. TCRdb recomputed calls from the 5' RACE reads with MiXCR, one row per CDR3 protein. The table shows 100,000 to 150,000 distinct CDR3 sequences, with 8.9% occurring only once. As for this clonotype: Its antigen is still unknown.

The CDR3 contains 14 residues. With 4 bases removed from V and 3 bases from J, the gap between germline ends came to 13 bases. CDR1 and CDR2 from the germline V gene are MNHEY and SVGEGT. Study findings and constraints: The secondary response was weaker, and its peak arrived faster, on day 5 versus 15.

The sequence came from a man in his late teens or twenties who received the YFV17D yellow fever vaccine. This material consisted of CD8+ T cells sorted from PBMCs, taken on the day of the yellow fever booster vaccination. The genes are TRBV6-2 or TRBV6-3 and TRBJ2-7; unclear D gene. CDR3 DNA: TGTGCCAGCAGTTCCCTTCTGAGCGACTACGAGCAGTACGTC. Its protein product is CASSSLLSDYEQYV.